This T cell receptor (beta chain) originates from a study of Ad26.COV2.S vaccination and SARS-CoV-2 variants. Turning to the study itself: Ad26.COV2.S, an intramuscular injection, was given once or twice 56 days apart.

Described treatment: approximately 18 received Ad26.COV2.S at low or high dose, single or two shots; about 5 received placebo; per-sample allocation not given. Sampling happened 63 days after the first vaccine or placebo injection. It was Wuhan-strain SARS-CoV-2 spike that the Ad26 vaccine vector expressed. Assay used: immunoSEQ multiplex PCR; TCRdb lists only in-frame clones, some missing. The sample records almost 400,000 clones, about nine tenths being singletons. This clone was counted a single time. This CDR3 contains 14 residues. V was pared by 5 bases and J by 1 base, with 13 bases between. Germline V CDR1 and CDR2: SGHNT, YYREEE (reference sequence).

The sample in question was peripheral blood, obtained in a trial of Ad26.COV2.S vaccine versus placebo. The rearrangement joins TRBV5-4 to TRBJ2-7, with D perhaps TRBD2 (6 bases). This TCR derives from a person aged 18-60 years who received the Ad26.COV2.S COVID-19 vaccine or a placebo. The CDR3 spells CASRVGTDSYEQYF. CDR3 DNA: TGTGCCAGCAGAGTTGGGACTGATTCCTACGAGCAGTACTTC.